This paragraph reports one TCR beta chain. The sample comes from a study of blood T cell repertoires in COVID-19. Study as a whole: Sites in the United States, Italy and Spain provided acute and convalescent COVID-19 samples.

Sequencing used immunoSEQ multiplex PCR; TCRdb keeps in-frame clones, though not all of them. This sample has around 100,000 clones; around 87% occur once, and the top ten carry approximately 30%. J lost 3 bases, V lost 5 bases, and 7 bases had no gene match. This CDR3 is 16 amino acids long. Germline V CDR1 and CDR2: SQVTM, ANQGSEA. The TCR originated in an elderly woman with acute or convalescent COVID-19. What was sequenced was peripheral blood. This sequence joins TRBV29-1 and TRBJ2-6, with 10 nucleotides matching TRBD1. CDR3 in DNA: TGCAGCGTTCTCGGGACAGGGGTAGGTGGGGCCAACGTCCTGACTTTC. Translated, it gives CSVLGTGVGGANVLTF.